The 3 T cell receptor beta chains reported below all come from one sample, sequenced in a study of T cell repertoires in cytomegalovirus infection (dated by TCRdb to the late 2010s). What this sample's treatment or condition label stands for: in vitro stimulation with specific CMV peptide epitopes to enrich CMV-specific T cells. The reads were generated on an Illumina HiSeq 1500. TCRdb handled the public reads itself, with Q25 trimming in fastp and clone calling in MiXCR, and kept productive beta chains. All rows with the same CDR3 protein become a single entry with the most common DNA and genes. Present in this sample are 650,000 to 850,000 distinct CDR3 sequences, about 29% of which were seen just once. The ten largest make up under 15% of the sample. The antigens of these receptors remain unknown. Material: cultured CD8+ T cells from PBMCs, obtained from culture after CMV antigen stimulation. All receptors derive from a human donor in good health (CMV status not recorded). Some clones in this sample may be carry-over from other donors' samples.

The chain couples TRBV6-8 to TRBJ2-7; 10 bases align to TRBD2. Germline CDR1 and CDR2: MNHGY and SAAAGT. The V gene end was trimmed by 0 bases and the J gene end by 1 base; junction bases not matched to a gene: 3. The CDR3 spans 16 residues. CDR3 residues: CASSYSTSGPSYEQYF. The CDR3 DNA sequence: TGTGCCAGCAGTTACTCGACTAGCGGGCCATCCTACGAGCAGTACTTC.

There are a few counts of this clonotype. This sequence joins TRBV12-3 or TRBV12-4 and TRBJ2-1, with 10 bases matching TRBD1. Germline trimming cut 5 bases from V and 6 bases from J; bases unmatched to any gene: 7. This CDR3 comprises 15 residues. In DNA form, the CDR3 reads TGTGCCAGCAGTCCCGGGACAGGGGCTCGCAATGAGCAGTTCTTC. It yields the protein CASSPGTGARNEQFF.

The table lists this clonotype with a few counts. This rearrangement joins TRBV2 to TRBJ1-4; 8 nucleotides agree with TRBD1. V was pared by 8 bases and J by 4 bases, with 6 bases of the junction left unmatched. Looked up from germline, CDR1 is SNHLY and CDR2 is FYNNEI. The CDR3 is 14 residues long. CDR3 sequence reads: CASGTGGVNEKLFF. The CDR3 DNA reads TGTGCCAGCGGAACAGGGGGGGTTAATGAAAAACTGTTTTTT.